A selection of T cell receptor beta chains follows, all from one sample in a study of blood T cell repertoires in COVID-19. Only in-frame clones appear in the TCRdb table, and some are missing; sequencing was by immunoSEQ multiplex PCR. The sample records approximately 150,000 clones, around 81% being singletons. Specimen: PBMCs or T cells enriched from blood (not recorded which). All receptors derive from a man aged 40-49 years who had recovered from COVID-19. Each CDR3 is given with its conserved first and last residue. Each record gives: clone size, J gene, D gene, V gene, CDR3 DNA, CDR3 protein. A D gene is named only where the DNA matches it firmly. Size tells how often a clone was seen (once, few, many) or the class of an expanded clone, and some rows leave it out.

.	TRBJ1-1	.	TRBV7-2	TGTGCCAGCAGCTTAGGTCCGGGGGTGAACACTGAAGCTTTCTTT	CASSLGPGVNTEAFF
few	TRBJ2-3	TRBD2	TRBV24-1	TGTGCCACCAGGGCCCAACGGGGGGGCACAGATACGCAGTATTTT	CATRAQRGGTDTQYF
.	TRBJ2-1	TRBD1	TRBV19	TGTGCCAGTAGTATAAGGGGACAGGGGGCGATTTCCTCCTACAATGAGCAGTTCTTC	CASSIRGQGAISSYNEQFF
.	TRBJ1-3	TRBD1	TRBV14	TGTGCCAGCAGCCAAAGGTCAGGGGGCTCTGGAAACACCATATATTTT	CASSQRSGGSGNTIYF
.	TRBJ2-4	.	TRBV6-2/TRBV6-3	TGTGCCAGCAGCCCTGGGGGGGGGCAAAACATTCAGTACTTC	CASSPGGGQNIQYF
few	TRBJ2-2	.	TRBV2	TGTGCCAGCAGTGTCAGAAACACCGGGGAGCTGTTTTTT	CASSVRNTGELFF
.	TRBJ2-1	TRBD1	TRBV5-1	TGCGCCAGCAGCTTGGACAGATACAGGGGAAGCGAGCAGTTCTTC	CASSLDRYRGSEQFF
few	TRBJ1-1	.	TRBV3-1/TRBV3-2	TGTGCCAGCAGCCAAGGGGTCCCTGGGGCGAACACTGAAGCTTTCTTT	CASSQGVPGANTEAFF
.	TRBJ1-2	TRBD1	TRBV18	TGTGCCAGCTCACCAGACAGGGGGGATGGCTACACCTTC	CASSPDRGDGYTF
.	TRBJ1-1	.	TRBV2	TGTGCCAACCGCCTGGACAGAGCGAACACTGAAGCTTTCTTT	CANRLDRANTEAFF
.	TRBJ2-6	TRBD2	TRBV7-6	TGTGCCAGCAGCCAAGGACTAGCGGGGGTCCTACGCTCTGGGGCCAACGTCCTGACTTTC	CASSQGLAGVLRSGANVLTF
.	TRBJ2-5	TRBD2	TRBV7-8	TGTGCCAGCAGCTCCCGGGGGGTGACAGAGACCCAGTACTTC	CASSSRGVTETQYF
once	TRBJ2-3	TRBD2	TRBV7-7	TGTGCCAGCAGCCGCAGCGGGGGGGACACAGATACGCAGTATTTT	CASSRSGGDTDTQYF
.	TRBJ1-2	.	TRBV12-3/TRBV12-4	TGTGCCAGCAGTTTAACAGGCTTCTATGGCTACACCTTC	CASSLTGFYGYTF
.	TRBJ1-2	.	TRBV29-1	TGCAGCGTTGATTTATTGGGAGGAAGGAGCGGCGGCTACACCTTC	CSVDLLGGRSGGYTF
.	TRBJ2-3	.	TRBV30	TGTGCCTGGAGTGTTTTCTTCACAGATACGCAGTATTTT	CAWSVFFTDTQYF
.	TRBJ2-3	.	TRBV27	TGTGCCAGCAGTCCCTCCCGGGGGGCGACAGGTCAAGATACGCAGTATTTT	CASSPSRGATGQDTQYF
.	TRBJ2-3	.	TRBV4-2	TGTGCCAGCGAACCTGGCGGTGGGAGCACAGATACGCAGTATTTT	CASEPGGGSTDTQYF
few	TRBJ1-1	.	TRBV10-1	TGCGCCAGCAGTGAGCCGGGGACTGAAGCTTTCTTT	CASSEPGTEAFF
many	TRBJ2-6	.	TRBV5-1	TGCGCCAGCAGCTCCCAGGGCTCGGGGGCCAACGTCCTGACTTTC	CASSSQGSGANVLTF
.	TRBJ2-7	.	TRBV9	TGTGCCAGCAGCTCCTATTCCTACGAGCAGTACTTC	CASSSYSYEQYF
.	TRBJ1-2	.	TRBV29-1	TGCAGCGTTGAAGATCTAGTGGGTATTCCGTATGGCTACACCTTC	CSVEDLVGIPYGYTF
.	TRBJ2-3	TRBD2	TRBV9	TGTGCCAGCAACCGCGGGGGGGCTGGATCAGATACGCAGTATTTT	CASNRGGAGSDTQYF
.	TRBJ2-5	.	TRBV11-3	TGTGCCAGCAGCTCGAGAGCCACACCCGGAGGAGGCGCGACCCAGTACTTC	CASSSRATPGGGATQYF
.	TRBJ2-3	TRBD2	TRBV11-2	TGTGCCAGCAGCCGCGGACTAGCGAGCACAGATACGCAGTATTTT	CASSRGLASTDTQYF
few	TRBJ1-1	.	TRBV5-1	TGCGCCAGCAGCCCGGTGGGGGGGGAGAACACTGAAGCTTTCTTT	CASSPVGGENTEAFF
.	TRBJ2-1	TRBD2	TRBV12-5	TGTGCTAGTGGTCCCTTAGCGGGGAGTGAGCAGTTCTTC	CASGPLAGSEQFF
.	TRBJ2-1	TRBD2	TRBV11-3	TGTGCCAGCAGCTTAGGGAGGACAGACCAGCGGGGGTCCTACAATGAGCAGTTCTTC	CASSLGRTDQRGSYNEQFF
.	TRBJ2-2	.	TRBV9	TGTGCCAGCAGCGCATCCGGGACAACTAACACCGGGGAGCTGTTTTTT	CASSASGTTNTGELFF
once	TRBJ1-1	TRBD1	TRBV6-6	TGTGCCAGCAGTTACCTCCGGGACAGGGTAGCTGAAGCTTTCTTT	CASSYLRDRVAEAFF
.	TRBJ2-3	.	TRBV6-6	TGTGCCAGCAGTTACGGACAGTCTTTTACAGATACGCAGTATTTT	CASSYGQSFTDTQYF
.	TRBJ2-7	.	TRBV12-3/TRBV12-4	TGTGCCAGCAGGGGAGGGGGCTACGAGCAGTACTTC	CASRGGGYEQYF
.	TRBJ2-3	.	TRBV7-2	TGTGCCAGCAGCGGGTGGGCCTTAAGCACAGATACGCAGTATTTT	CASSGWALSTDTQYF
.	TRBJ2-2	TRBD2	TRBV11-2	TGTGCCAGCAGCTTAGGTCTAGCGGGGGGAACCGGGGAGCTGTTTTTT	CASSLGLAGGTGELFF
.	TRBJ2-5	.	TRBV12-1	TGTGCCAGCAGCTCGTCGAGTTCCACAGGGGGCCAGGAGACCCAGTACTTC	CASSSSSSTGGQETQYF
few	TRBJ1-6	.	TRBV5-1	TGCGCCAGCAACGCCGGGGGAATTAATTCACCCCTCCACTTT	CASNAGGINSPLHF
.	TRBJ1-1	.	TRBV5-8	TGTGCCAGCAGCTTGTCGGACATCAAAAGGCCCGCTTTCTTT	CASSLSDIKRPAFF
.	TRBJ2-4	.	TRBV11-2	TGTGCCAGCAGCTTAGTTGCGGGACTAGCCAAAAACATTCAGTACTTC	CASSLVAGLAKNIQYF
.	TRBJ1-1	TRBD1	TRBV7-9	TGTGCCAGCAGCCAACCCGGACAGGGTAGCACTGAAGCTTTCTTT	CASSQPGQGSTEAFF
.	TRBJ1-3	.	TRBV6-5	TGTGCCAGCAGGGACACAGGGTGGGACACCATATATTTT	CASRDTGWDTIYF
.	TRBJ1-4	.	TRBV5-4	TGTGCCAGCAGCCACGAATCGGACTCAAATGAAAAACTGTTTTTT	CASSHESDSNEKLFF
.	TRBJ1-6	.	TRBV6-5	TGTGCCAGCAGTTACCAGGGGCCAGCCTATAATTCACCCCTCCACTTT	CASSYQGPAYNSPLHF
.	TRBJ2-2	TRBD1	TRBV3-1/TRBV3-2	TGTGCCACCTGGTGGGGCAGGGGGCTCACCGGGGAGCTGTTTTTT	CATWWGRGLTGELFF
few	TRBJ2-2	.	TRBV10-2	TGCGCCAGCAGTGAGTCCTTGACAACCAACACCGGGGAGCTGTTTTTT	CASSESLTTNTGELFF
.	TRBJ1-6	.	TRBV14	TGTGCCAGCAGCCAAGACAGGGCGCGTTCACCCCTCCACTTT	CASSQDRARSPLHF
.	TRBJ2-2	TRBD2	TRBV13	TGTGCCAGCAGCTTTCGGGTCGGGGGGGCTCCCGGGGAGCTGTTTTTT	CASSFRVGGAPGELFF
.	TRBJ2-3	.	TRBV13	TGTGCCAGCAGCCCGAGCCGGTGGAGCACAGATACGCAGTATTTT	CASSPSRWSTDTQYF
.	TRBJ1-4	TRBD1	TRBV18	TGTGCCAGCTCGCCAACAGGGGTGGAAGAAAAACTGTTTTTT	CASSPTGVEEKLFF
.	TRBJ2-5	TRBD2	TRBV2	TGTGCCAGCAGGGCTGAAGCGGGGGCAGAGACCCAGTACTTC	CASRAEAGAETQYF
.	TRBJ1-2	TRBD1	TRBV5-6	TGTGCCAGCAGCGCCGGACAGGCTAACTATGGCTACACCTTC	CASSAGQANYGYTF
.	TRBJ2-1	TRBD2	TRBV6-5	TGTGCCAGCAGTTTCAGCACTAGCGACAATGAGCAGTTCTTC	CASSFSTSDNEQFF
.	TRBJ1-2	TRBD1	TRBV9	TGTGCCAGCAGCGGAGAAGGGTCGGACAGGGTGGGTGGCTACACCTTC	CASSGEGSDRVGGYTF
.	TRBJ1-5	.	TRBV7-8	TGTGCCAGCAGCCTGGGGGGGGACCCCCGCAATCAGCCCCAGCATTTT	CASSLGGDPRNQPQHF
.	TRBJ2-1	.	TRBV5-1	TGCGCCAGCAGCTCGACTACAGGGAATGAGCAGTTCTTC	CASSSTTGNEQFF
.	TRBJ2-7	TRBD2	TRBV11-1	TGTGCCAGCAGCTTATTAGCGGGGGTCTACGAGCAGTACTTC	CASSLLAGVYEQYF
.	TRBJ2-5	TRBD2	TRBV7-9	TGTGCCAGCAGCTTTCCTAGCGGGATTCTAGAGACCCAGTACTTC	CASSFPSGILETQYF